This T cell receptor (beta chain) came from a study of control samples from healthy donors and cancer patients. Germline V gives CDR1 ENHRY, CDR2 SYGVKD. CDR3 length equals 16 residues. The V gene end was trimmed by 7 bases and the J gene end by 4 bases; junction bases not matched to a gene: 12. Generated by immunoSEQ multiplex PCR, the TCRdb table keeps only in-frame clones and is missing some. The sample yields almost 90,000 clones, approximately 86% seen once. J is TRBJ2-3 and V is TRBV10-3; 9 nucleotides match TRBD1. This clonotype was obtained from a man aged 30-40 years in good health. The specimen sequenced was blood. Here the CDR3 reads CAIKSGTGLLADTQYF. The CDR3 DNA sequence: TGTGCCATCAAATCCGGGACAGGGTTGTTAGCAGATACGCAGTATTTT.